The 30 T cell receptor beta chains presented below share a single source sample, sequenced in a study of tumor-infiltrating lymphocytes in localized non-small cell lung cancer. The table came from immunoSEQ multiplex PCR; TCRdb's copy has only in-frame clones and leaves some out. The data contain 9,500 to 15,000 clones, 78% of them singletons. Source material: lung tumor tissue. All receptors derive from a human donor with non-small cell lung cancer.

The chain joins TRBV4-3 to TRBJ1-3, with a possible D match to TRBD1 (6 bases). The germline V gene encodes CDR1 LGHNA and CDR2 YSLEER. With 4 bases removed from V and 8 bases from J, the gap between germline ends came to 18 bases. This CDR3 is built from 15 residues. The DNA for the CDR3 is TGCGCCAGCAGCCGAAGACCGGGGGCTCGGGACACCATATATTTT. It yields the protein CASSRRPGARDTIYF.

The chain has TRBV28 and TRBJ2-3, with no clear D. Germline CDR1 is MDHEN and CDR2 is SYDVKM. The V end was cut by 2 bases, the J end by 0 bases, with 6 bases between. The CDR3 loop spans 14 amino acids. The CDR3 loop is CASSLQTSTDTQYF. In nucleotides, the CDR3 is TGTGCCAGCAGTTTACAGACTAGCACAGATACGCAGTATTTT. The complete variable domain, with remaining parts taken from reference TRBV28 and TRBJ2-3, reads DVKVTQSSRYLVKRTGEKVFLECVQDMDHENMFWYRQDPGLGLRLIYFSYDVKMKEKGDIPEGYSVSREKKERFSLILESASTNQTSMYLCASSLQTSTDTQYFGPGTRLTVL.

The chain links TRBV15 to TRBJ1-4; D is uncertain. This CDR3 region has 16 residues. Per germline, CDR1 LNHNV and CDR2 YYDKDF (reference sequence). Trimming stripped 6 bases from V and 6 bases from J, with 20 bases between. The CDR3 sequence: CATSEEGGLRHEKLFF. The CDR3 DNA is TGTGCCACCAGTGAAGAGGGTGGGCTCAGGCATGAAAAACTGTTTTTT.

J is TRBJ2-3 and V is TRBV27; D possibly corresponds to TRBD1 (5 bases). From germline, CDR1 is MNHEY and CDR2 SMNVEV (reference sequence). The CDR3 consists of 12 residues. Trimming removed 5 bases at V and 8 bases at J, with 11 bases between. As DNA, the CDR3 is TGTGCCAGCAGTACCAGGGTCGGTACGCAGTATTTT. Translation: CASSTRVGTQYF.

The chain recombines TRBV29-1 with TRBJ2-5; D could derive from TRBD1 or TRBD2 (6 bases each). The V and J ends lost 4 bases and 2 bases respectively, with 11 bases between them. This CDR3 has 13 amino acids. Germline CDR1 reads SQVTM; CDR2 reads ANQGSEA. For the CDR3, the DNA is TGCAGCGTTGGTAGGGGGGCGCAAGAGACCCAGTACTTC. Translating gives CSVGRGAQETQYF.

The chain joins TRBV6-1 to TRBJ2-1; TRBD1 matches at 8 bases. Germline-derived CDR1 and CDR2 are MNHNS and SASEGT. V was clipped by 6 bases and J by 1 base; unmatched bases: 2. The CDR3 sequence is 14 residues long. CDR3 bases: TGTGCCAGCAGAACAGGGGGGTCCTACAATGAGCAGTTCTTC. Translation: CASRTGGSYNEQFF.

The rearrangement links TRBV19 to TRBJ2-7, with D unresolved. V shed 5 bases and J shed 0 bases, with 11 bases lying between them. Germline loops: CDR1 LNHDA, CDR2 SQIVND (reference sequence). This CDR3 comprises 14 residues. The CDR3 spells CASSDITSSYEQYF. In nucleotides, the CDR3 is TGTGCCAGTAGTGACATCACAAGCTCCTACGAGCAGTACTTC.

The rearrangement links TRBV7-8 to TRBJ2-7; 7 bases map to TRBD2. With V trimmed by 4 bases and J by 7 bases, 7 bases remained unmatched. The CDR3 extends over 13 amino acids. Germline V gene lookup returns CDR1 SGHVS and CDR2 FQNEAQ. The CDR3 spells CASSSRWGGEQYF. The CDR3 DNA sequence: TGTGCCAGCAGCTCCCGATGGGGGGGAGAGCAGTACTTC.

V and J are TRBV9 and TRBJ1-1; D might be TRBD1 (6 bases). Deletions cut 4 bases from V and 11 bases from J, with 24 bases between. From germline, CDR1 is SGDLS and CDR2 YYNGEE. The CDR3 covers 15 residues. CDR3 sequence: CASSTSPGHQFGAFF. The DNA of the CDR3 is TGTGCCAGCAGCACCAGTCCGGGACATCAATTTGGGGCTTTCTTT. Supplemented by reference TRBV9 and TRBJ1-1, the full variable domain reads DSGVTQTPKHLITATGQRVTLRCSPRSGDLSVYWYQQSLDQGLQFLIQYYNGEERAKGNILERFSAQQFPDLHSELNLSSLELGDSALYFCASSTSPGHQFGAFFGQGTRLTVV.

The V gene is TRBV5-1, the J gene TRBJ2-2, with a possible D match to TRBD2 (6 bases). The germline V and J ends were trimmed by 3 bases and 0 bases, with 9 bases remaining between them. This CDR3 region has 15 residues. Germline V lookup: CDR1 SGHRS, CDR2 YFSETQ. The CDR3 sequence: CASSWAGPNTGELFF. In nucleotides, the CDR3 is TGCGCCAGCAGCTGGGCGGGGCCGAACACCGGGGAGCTGTTTTTT.

This clone was counted a single time. The V and J genes are TRBV4-3 and TRBJ1-1, with a weak D call TRBD1 (5 bases). Germline CDR1 LGHNA, CDR2 YSLEER. CDR3 length equals 15 residues. The ends were cut back, 4 bases at V and 7 bases at J, with 19 bases in the middle. CDR3 region: CASSRDGNRLNEAFF. In nucleotides, the CDR3 is TGCGCCAGCAGCCGGGACGGGAACCGACTCAATGAAGCTTTCTTT.

The chain couples TRBV7-3 to TRBJ2-5, with D uncertain. The CDR3 runs 14 residues. Germline V CDR1 and CDR2: SGHTA, FQGTGA. Trimming shortened V by 2 bases and J by 3 bases, and 10 bases separated the two germline ends. Here the CDR3 reads CASSLFGDEETQYF. For the CDR3, the DNA is TGTGCCAGCAGCTTATTCGGTGATGAAGAGACCCAGTACTTC.

This clone was seen a single time. The chain couples TRBV6-1 to TRBJ2-1; tentative D call: TRBD1 (5 bases). This CDR3 is built from 19 residues. Germline CDR1 is MNHNS and CDR2 is SASEGT. Trimming pared 0 bases from V and 7 bases from J, leaving 25 bases between. In DNA, the CDR3 is TGTGCCAGCAGTGAAGCGCGCCGACAGCGAATTGCGAGGTTGAATGAGCAGTTCTTC. Protein product: CASSEARRQRIARLNEQFF.

The J gene is TRBJ1-1, the V gene TRBV10-3; unclear D gene. The CDR3 loop spans 16 amino acids. V gave up 0 bases and J gave up 10 bases, with 21 bases separating them. Per germline, CDR1 ENHRY and CDR2 SYGVKD. The CDR3 region is CAISESITEKTRRAFF. CDR3 nucleotides: TGTGCCATCAGTGAGTCGATTACAGAGAAAACGAGACGAGCTTTCTTT.

The rearrangement joins TRBV19 to TRBJ1-1; 7 nucleotides line up with TRBD1. Trimming cost V 10 bases and J 4 bases; bases outside gene matches: 6. The CDR3 extends over 12 amino acids. From germline, CDR1 is LNHDA and CDR2 SQIVND (reference sequence). The CDR3 sequence: CATRQGGTEAFF. DNA for the CDR3: TGTGCCACCCGACAGGGAGGCACTGAAGCTTTCTTT.

The chain has TRBV6-6 and TRBJ2-3; D may be TRBD2 (5 bases). The V gene's germline CDR1 is MNHNY and CDR2 SVGAGI (reference sequence). The CDR3 has 15 amino acids. The V end was cut by 6 bases, the J end by 1 base, with 14 bases between. The CDR3 DNA reads TGTGCCAGCAGGGTGTCGGGGATTGGCACAGATACGCAGTATTTT. This encodes CASRVSGIGTDTQYF.

As to this clone: Distinct nucleotide sequences in the sample also encode this CDR3. The V and J genes are TRBV6-1 and TRBJ1-5; D is uncertain. V was clipped by 11 bases and J by 2 bases, with 13 bases between them. The CDR3 totals 13 residues. CDR1 and CDR2 (germline): MNHNS, SASEGT. DNA for the CDR3: TGTGCCTCTCAATGGGAGGGCAATCAGCCCCAGCATTTT. It codes for CASQWEGNQPQHF.

This clone is medium-sized by share. CDR3 loop: CASSLVFGEPQHF. CDR3 DNA: TGTGCCAGCAGCTTAGTGTTTGGAGAGCCCCAGCATTTT. The chain carries TRBV7-9 and TRBJ1-5; no firm D call. The CDR3 spans 13 residues. Germline loops: CDR1 SEHNR, CDR2 FQNEAQ (reference sequence). The V end lost 1 base, the J end lost 8 bases, and 9 bases lay between the germline ends.

The V and J genes are TRBV29-1 and TRBJ2-5; no clear D. The V and J ends lost 4 bases and 0 bases respectively, with 6 bases between them. This CDR3 has 12 residues. Germline V CDR1 and CDR2: SQVTM, ANQGSEA. DNA for the CDR3: TGCAGCGTTGTGGTGTACCAAGAGACCCAGTACTTC. Protein product: CSVVVYQETQYF.

This rearrangement joins TRBV6-1 to TRBJ2-7; D gene uncertain. Trimming removed 3 bases from V and 3 bases from J, with 6 bases in between. The CDR3 spans 12 residues. Germline CDR1 MNHNS, CDR2 SASEGT. The CDR3 bases are TGTGCCAGCAGTGAGACTGGCTACGAGCAGTACTTC. It is translated as CASSETGYEQYF.

The chain joins TRBV5-1 to TRBJ2-2; D not certain. The CDR3 contains 14 residues. V lost 0 bases, J lost 1 base, and 4 bases lay in between. The germline V gene encodes CDR1 SGHRS and CDR2 YFSETQ. The CDR3 sequence is CASSLVQNTGELFF. The DNA for the CDR3 is TGCGCCAGCAGCTTGGTACAGAACACCGGGGAGCTGTTTTTT.

The chain employs TRBV6-6 and TRBJ2-7; a possible D gene is TRBD1 (7 bases). This CDR3 is built from 15 residues. CDR1 MNHNY and CDR2 SVGAGI come from the germline V gene (reference sequence). The germline V and J ends were trimmed by 7 bases and 2 bases, with 18 bases remaining between them. DNA of the CDR3: TGTGCCAGCACAACGGGGGCAGGGGGGACCTACGAGCAGTACTTC. This encodes CASTTGAGGTYEQYF.

This chain joins TRBV7-2 and TRBJ2-3; 10 positions match TRBD2. The CDR3 extends over 15 amino acids. J gave up 5 bases and V 1 base, and 3 bases lay outside the gene matches. Germline assignment: CDR1 SGHTA and CDR2 FQGNSA. The CDR3 DNA reads as TGTGCCAGCAGCTTAGGAAGCGGGAGGGGAGATACGCAGTATTTT. It specifies CASSLGSGRGDTQYF.

The V gene is TRBV7-8, the J gene TRBJ1-2; tentatively, D is TRBD1 (5 bases). Germline CDR1 reads SGHVS; CDR2 reads FQNEAQ. The length of the CDR3 is 14 residues. The ends were cut back, 1 base at V and 4 bases at J, with 10 bases in the middle. The CDR3 here is CASSLGLGGYGYTF. The CDR3 DNA sequence: TGTGCCAGCAGCTTAGGATTGGGGGGCTATGGCTACACCTTC.

The chain couples TRBV28 to TRBJ2-2; a weak D match, TRBD2 (5 bases). The CDR3 runs 12 residues. Trimming left V 3 bases short and J 6 bases short, with 5 bases between. Per germline, CDR1 MDHEN and CDR2 SYDVKM. The CDR3 sequence: CASSLRAGELFF. In DNA, the CDR3 is TGTGCCAGCAGTTTGAGGGCCGGGGAGCTGTTTTTT. Full variable domain (missing parts from reference TRBV28 and TRBJ2-2): DVKVTQSSRYLVKRTGEKVFLECVQDMDHENMFWYRQDPGLGLRLIYFSYDVKMKEKGDIPEGYSVSREKKERFSLILESASTNQTSMYLCASSLRAGELFFGEGSRLTVL.

The chain uses TRBV5-4 and TRBJ2-1, with 9 bases that match TRBD2. The germline CDR1 and CDR2 sequences are SGHNT and YYREEE (reference sequence). V was clipped by 0 bases and J by 4 bases; unmatched bases: 2. There are 15 residues in the CDR3. CDR3 DNA: TGTGCCAGCAGCTTGGCAGCGGGGGGTTACAATGAGCAGTTCTTC. Translating it yields CASSLAAGGYNEQFF.

The chain uses TRBV2 and TRBJ2-3; no clear D gene. This CDR3 region has 11 residues. Trimming shortened V by 8 bases and J by 4 bases, and 7 bases separated the two germline ends. CDR1 SNHLY and CDR2 FYNNEI come from the germline V gene. The CDR3 DNA is TGTGCCAGCTCCATTTCAGATACGCAGTATTTT. Its translation: CASSISDTQYF.

The chain joins TRBV5-1 to TRBJ1-5; TRBD1 agrees at 9 bases. Germline-derived CDR1 and CDR2 are SGHRS and YFSETQ. CDR3 length: 15 residues. Trimming at V came to 4 bases and at J to 5 bases, leaving 7 bases not matched to a gene. CDR3 DNA: TGCGCCAGCAGCAAAGGGACAGGGCGTTATCAGCCCCAGCATTTT. Its protein product is CASSKGTGRYQPQHF.

This chain links TRBV30 with TRBJ2-5; no firm D call. The J call may be in error: the DNA end matches TRBJ2-7 better. The CDR3 is made up of 11 amino acids. Germline CDR1 is GTSNPN and CDR2 is SVGIG (reference sequence). CDR3 in DNA: TGTGCCTGGTCCCCCTCCTACGAGCAGTACTTC. Its protein product is CAWSPSYEQYF.

The V call is TRBV4-3, the J call TRBJ1-1; possible D gene TRBD1, 6 bases. The CDR3 consists of 14 residues. Between the trimmed V and J ends, which lost 8 bases and 5 bases, there was a span of 18 bases. Germline V gene data show CDR1 as LGHNA and CDR2 as YSLEER. The CDR3 is CASGVRGGYTEAFF. Here the CDR3 DNA reads TGCGCCAGCGGAGTCCGGGGGGGCTATACTGAAGCTTTCTTT.